The 23 T cell receptor beta chains listed next were all sequenced from one sample in a study of blood T cell repertoires in COVID-19. Sequencing used immunoSEQ multiplex PCR; TCRdb keeps in-frame clones, though not all of them. Of about 100,000 clones listed, about 81% are singletons. The sequenced sample was peripheral blood. The receptors were gathered from an older woman with acute or convalescent COVID-19.

This clone was detected a few times. The rearrangement joins TRBV21-1 to TRBJ1-2; the table's TRBD1 call for D was not verified on the DNA. TRBV21-1 constitutes a pseudogene. The CDR3 extends over 17 amino acids. Here the CDR3 reads CASSKASGQASSHGYTF. The CDR3 DNA reads as TGTGCCAGCAGCAAAGCGTCCGGACAGGCTAGTAGTCATGGCTACACCTTC.

The rearrangement links TRBV28 to TRBJ2-2, with 7 bases aligning to TRBD1. Germline V CDR1 and CDR2: MDHEN, SYDVKM. V lost 4 bases to trimming and J lost 5 bases; unmatched junction nucleotides: 10. The CDR3 runs to 16 residues. CDR3 amino acids: CASSSPARGRTGELFF. For the CDR3, the DNA is TGTGCCAGCAGTTCCCCCGCGAGGGGGCGGACCGGGGAGCTGTTTTTT.

The V call is TRBV30, the J call TRBJ2-7, with D possibly TRBD2 on 6 matching bases. This CDR3 is 12 amino acids long. Trimming shortened V by 2 bases and J by 4 bases, and 9 bases separated the two germline ends. The V gene's germline CDR1 is GTSNPN and CDR2 SVGIG (reference sequence). DNA of the CDR3: TGTGCCTGGAGTCCCGGGAGTTACGAGCAGTACTTC. It codes for CAWSPGSYEQYF.

This clone was detected only once. The chain employs TRBV3-1 (or the pseudogene TRBV3-2) and TRBJ1-1; D is unclear. The germline V gene has CDR1 LGHDT and CDR2 YNNKEL (reference sequence). There are 13 residues in the CDR3. The V end lost 7 bases, the J end lost 4 bases, and 13 bases lay between the germline ends. The CDR3 sequence is CASISRRGTEAFF. The CDR3 DNA reads as TGTGCCAGCATATCCCGTCGGGGCACTGAAGCTTTCTTT.

V and J are TRBV7-9 and TRBJ1-1; no clear D gene. This CDR3 is built from 14 residues. Trimming stripped 2 bases from V and 11 bases from J, with 18 bases between. The V gene's germline CDR1 is SEHNR and CDR2 FQNEAQ (reference sequence). Here the CDR3 reads CASSLNTPVSAAFF. The CDR3, as DNA: TGTGCCAGCAGCTTAAACACCCCGGTTTCAGCGGCTTTCTTT.

J is TRBJ1-6 and V is TRBV5-1; D is undetermined. Trimming removed 4 bases from V and 7 bases from J, with 9 bases in between. The CDR3 is made up of 13 amino acids. Germline CDR1 is SGHRS and CDR2 is YFSETQ. CDR3 DNA: TGCGCCAGCAGCGGTCTAGAGAATTCACCCCTCCACTTT. Its protein is CASSGLENSPLHF.

This clone was detected only once. The CDR3 here is CASSPAKAGGQSGQYF. The CDR3 DNA sequence: TGTGCCAGCAGCCCGGCGAAGGCGGGGGGTCAGTCCGGGCAGTACTTC. The rearrangement links TRBV4-2 to TRBJ2-7; 8 bases fit TRBD2. Germline values: CDR1 LGHNA, CDR2 YNFKEQ. Unmatched junction bases numbered 17, after V lost 4 bases and J lost 9 bases. The CDR3 contains 16 residues.

This clone has just one count. This sequence joins TRBV4-3 and TRBJ1-4; TRBD1 matches at 7 bases. CDR1 is LGHNA, CDR2 YSLEER, per germline. V trimming: 4 bases; J trimming: 5 bases; junction bases outside the gene matches: 10. This CDR3 is built from 16 residues. The CDR3 DNA reads as TGCGCCAGCAGCCCTCAGAACAGGGGCCGGAATGAAAAACTGTTTTTT. This sequence encodes CASSPQNRGRNEKLFF.

The rearrangement joins TRBV19 to TRBJ1-4, with 9 bases matching TRBD1. V trimming: 8 bases; J trimming: 8 bases; junction bases outside the gene matches: 6. CDR3 length: 13 residues. The germline CDR1 and CDR2 sequences are LNHDA and SQIVND (reference sequence). DNA of the CDR3: TGTGCCAGTGGGACAGGGACGGGGGAAAAACTGTTTTTT. Its protein product is CASGTGTGEKLFF.

The CDR3 sequence: CASRIGGTYEQYF. In DNA form, the CDR3 reads TGTGCCAGCAGAATCGGGGGGACCTACGAGCAGTACTTC. The V call is TRBV12-3 or TRBV12-4, the J call TRBJ2-7; 7 nucleotides agree with TRBD2. The J segment lost 2 bases and the V segment lost 6 bases, leaving 4 bases of the junction unmatched. The CDR3 length is 13 residues.

The chain employs TRBV27 and TRBJ1-6; tentative D call: TRBD1 (6 bases). Germline V gives CDR1 MNHEY, CDR2 SMNVEV (reference sequence). Trimming pared 0 bases from V and 10 bases from J, leaving 16 bases between. This CDR3 is built from 16 residues. The CDR3 loop is CASSLSRQGIGSPLHF. CDR3 nucleotides: TGTGCCAGCAGTTTATCGAGGCAGGGGATCGGATCACCCCTCCACTTT.

This rearrangement joins TRBV28 to TRBJ1-5, with a possible D match to TRBD1 (6 bases). V lost 6 bases to trimming and J lost 0 bases, with 12 bases between them. From germline, CDR1 is MDHEN and CDR2 SYDVKM. The CDR3 loop spans 15 amino acids. The CDR3 coding sequence is TGTGCCAGCAGCAGGACAGTATATAGCAATCAGCCCCAGCATTTT. Translating gives CASSRTVYSNQPQHF.

Regarding this clone: The junction and the germline gene differ at one end; a read error may be behind it. This chain joins TRBV5-1 and TRBJ1-1, with D perhaps TRBD1 (5 bases). Germline assignment: CDR1 SGHRS and CDR2 YFSETQ. CDR3 length equals 14 residues. CDR3 nucleotide sequence: TGCGCCAGCAGCGACATAACTGGGGCTCGTGAAGTTTTCTTT. Its protein is CASSDITGAREVFF. The full variable domain, with the rest looked up from reference TRBV5-1 and TRBJ1-1, is KAGVTQTPRYLIKTRGQQVTLSCSPISGHRSVSWYQQTPGQGLQFLFEYFSETQRNKGNFPGRFSGRQFSNSRSEMNVSTLELGDSALYLCASSDITGAREVFFGQGTRLTVV.

In this sample, this clone turned up a few times. The chain recombines TRBV5-1 with TRBJ2-1, with D perhaps matching TRBD2 (6 bases). This CDR3 is built from 14 residues. V lost 0 bases, J lost 8 bases, and 12 bases lay in between. Germline V gives CDR1 SGHRS, CDR2 YFSETQ. The CDR3 region has the DNA TGCGCCAGCAGCTTGGCGACTAGGCCCCATGAGCAGTTCTTC. Its translation is CASSLATRPHEQFF.

The chain recombines TRBV6-1 with TRBJ2-3; TRBD2 aligns across 10 bases. Germline V CDR1 and CDR2: MNHNS, SASEGT. The CDR3 is made up of 16 amino acids. The ends lost 1 base at V and 2 bases at J; junction bases unmatched: 3. CDR3 region: CASSEVLAGATDTQYF. The CDR3 DNA follows: TGTGCCAGCAGTGAAGTGCTAGCGGGGGCCACAGATACGCAGTATTTT.

In this sample, this clone turned up a few times. The chain has TRBV5-1 and TRBJ1-4; TRBD1 aligns across 7 bases. This CDR3 contains 15 residues. V lost 0 bases, J lost 5 bases, and 4 bases stayed unmatched. Germline loops: CDR1 SGHRS, CDR2 YFSETQ. The CDR3 region has the DNA TGCGCCAGCAGCTTGGGGGGACAGCTGAATGAAAAACTGTTTTTT. It codes for CASSLGGQLNEKLFF.

The CDR3 spells CASSLRSGSYDEQYF. CDR3 nucleotide sequence: TGTGCCAGCAGCTTGCGTAGCGGGAGTTACGACGAGCAGTACTTC. The chain is built from TRBV5-6 and TRBJ2-7, with 9 nucleotides matching TRBD2. Per germline, CDR1 SGHDT and CDR2 YYEEEE. V dropped 1 base and J dropped 5; count of bases not matched to a gene: 7. This CDR3 spans 15 amino acids.

This clone was seen just once. The chain employs TRBV2 and TRBJ1-1; 10 bases are shared with TRBD1. Germline V gives CDR1 SNHLY, CDR2 FYNNEI. V shed 6 bases and J 3 bases; nucleotides not matched to a gene: 4. The CDR3 length is 14 residues. The CDR3 sequence: CASSVDRGDTEAFF. In DNA, the CDR3 is TGTGCCAGCAGCGTGGACAGGGGGGACACTGAAGCTTTCTTT.

J is TRBJ1-5 and V is TRBV6-6; no clear D gene. V shed 2 bases and J shed 9 bases, with 20 bases lying between them. CDR1 and CDR2 (germline): MNHNY, SVGAGI (reference sequence). The CDR3 extends over 16 amino acids. The CDR3 loop is CASSYPVERPGRPQHF. The DNA for the CDR3 is TGTGCCAGCAGTTACCCGGTCGAACGCCCTGGTCGGCCCCAGCATTTT.

This clone was seen a handful of times. The chain carries TRBV10-1 and TRBJ2-7; TRBD1 matches 8 bases. Per the germline V gene, CDR1 is WNHNN and CDR2 is SYGVQD (reference sequence). Unmatched junction bases numbered 6, after V lost 6 bases and J lost 5 bases. CDR3 length: 13 amino acids. This CDR3 is CASSVTGVNEQYF. The DNA for the CDR3 is TGCGCCAGCAGCGTGACAGGGGTGAACGAGCAGTACTTC.

This rearrangement joins TRBV3-1 (or the pseudogene TRBV3-2) to TRBJ1-5; no firm D call. CDR1 is LGHDT and CDR2 is YNNKEL in the germline V gene (reference sequence). V lost 0 bases, J lost 4 bases, and 7 bases lay in between. The CDR3 totals 14 residues. This CDR3 reads CASSQDGGNQPQHF. CDR3 DNA sequence: TGTGCCAGCAGCCAAGATGGCGGAAATCAGCCCCAGCATTTT.

The V call is TRBV2, the J call TRBJ2-3; 10 nucleotides align to TRBD2. The germline CDR1 and CDR2 sequences are SNHLY and FYNNEI. J gave up 2 bases and V 6 bases, and 5 bases lay outside the gene matches. The CDR3 covers 15 residues. The CDR3 reads CASSDLAGATDTQYF. The CDR3 DNA is TGTGCCAGCAGCGACCTAGCGGGGGCCACAGATACGCAGTATTTT.

The chain combines TRBV7-6 with TRBJ2-2, with 7 nucleotides matching TRBD2. The CDR3 contains 16 residues. Germline V lookup: CDR1 SGHVS, CDR2 FNYEAQ. The J segment lost 2 bases and the V segment lost 3 bases, leaving 6 bases of the junction unmatched. The CDR3 DNA follows: TGTGCCAGCAGCTTGGGAGGGATAACAAACACCGGGGAGCTGTTTTTT. Protein: CASSLGGITNTGELFF.